A selection of T cell receptor beta chains follows, all from one sample in a study of blood T cell repertoires in COVID-19. Sequencing was performed with immunoSEQ multiplex PCR; in TCRdb, only in-frame clones are kept and a portion is missing. The data show 400,000 to 500,000 clones, 88% seen once. The source material was PBMCs or T cells enriched from blood (not recorded which). The receptor set was obtained from a woman aged 40-49 years who had recovered from COVID-19. Both conserved end residues are part of each CDR3. Fields, in order: V gene, D gene, J gene, clone size, CDR3 DNA, CDR3 protein. D genes are given only for firm matches. Rows may omit the clone size; those that give it use once, few, many or a size class.

>TRBV4-1|TRBD1|TRBJ1-5|-
TGCGCCAGCAGCCAAATCCGGGACAGGTCTTTGGGGGGGCCCCAGCATTTT
CASSQIRDRSLGGPQHF
>TRBV2|TRBD2|TRBJ2-1|once
TGTGCCAGCAGTGAAGCGAGACTAGCGGGAATCAACAATGAGCAGTTCTTC
CASSEARLAGINNEQFF
>TRBV19|TRBD1|TRBJ1-2|few
TGTGCCAGTAGTACGAGACGAGGGACAGGGACGGACTATGGCTACACCTTC
CASSTRRGTGTDYGYTF
>TRBV29-1|TRBD1|TRBJ2-1|-
TGCAGCGCCCCCGGGACAGGGCCCTACAATGAGCAGTTCTTC
CSAPGTGPYNEQFF
>TRBV27|-|TRBJ1-3|few
TGTGCCAGCAGTTCCTCAGGGTCCCCAGGAGACACCATATATTTT
CASSSSGSPGDTIYF
>TRBV7-9|-|TRBJ2-3|-
TGTGCCAGCAGCTTAGGGAGGGCTGTCGGCACAGATACGCAGTATTTT
CASSLGRAVGTDTQYF
>TRBV5-1|TRBD2|TRBJ2-7|-
TGCGCCAGCAGCCTACTAGCGGGGGCACCCTACGAGCAGTACTTC
CASSLLAGAPYEQYF
>TRBV4-1|TRBD1|TRBJ1-2|-
TGCGCCAGCAGCCAAGGGACAGGGGCTAGGAATGGCTACACCTTC
CASSQGTGARNGYTF
>TRBV4-3|TRBD1|TRBJ1-1|once
TGCGCCAGCAGCCAAGTAAGGGGGCGAGGGAATGAAGCTTTCTTT
CASSQVRGRGNEAFF
>TRBV29-1|TRBD1|TRBJ2-2|-
TGCAGCGTTGAAACAGGGGGAATAACCGGGGAGCTGTTTTTT
CSVETGGITGELFF
>TRBV2|TRBD1|TRBJ1-6|-
TGTGCCAGCAGGGGGGGACAGGGGAATTCACCCCTCCACTTT
CASRGGQGNSPLHF
>TRBV30|TRBD2|TRBJ2-1|-
TGTGCCTGGAGCGATCTAGCGGGAATCCACAATGAGCAGTTCTTC
CAWSDLAGIHNEQFF
>TRBV28|-|TRBJ2-3|-
TGTGCCACCTCCGAGAGGGCCTGGAGCACAGATACGCAGTATTTT
CATSERAWSTDTQYF
>TRBV7-9|-|TRBJ1-2|-
TGTGCCAGCAGCTTAGCTATAGCTCAGGGATCTGATGGCTACACCTTC
CASSLAIAQGSDGYTF
>TRBV4-2|-|TRBJ1-6|-
TGTGCCAGCAGCCAGAGCACTCAAAGGACTGGCGGGGGTTCACCCCTCCACTTT
CASSQSTQRTGGGSPLHF
>TRBV9|-|TRBJ1-2|once
TGTGCCAGCAGCGTAGGTCGTTTGGGGGGTGGTCACGACTATGGCTACACCTTC
CASSVGRLGGGHDYGYTF
>TRBV11-2|TRBD1|TRBJ1-4|-
TGTGCCAGCAGCTTACCGGGACAGGGACATGAAAAACTGTTTTTT
CASSLPGQGHEKLFF
>TRBV7-9|-|TRBJ2-7|-
TGTGCCAGCACCTTCGGGTCCTACGAGCAGTACTTC
CASTFGSYEQYF
>TRBV6-5|TRBD2|TRBJ2-3|once
TGTGCCAGCAGTTACTCGGTTAGCGGGAGTGCAGATACGCAGTATTTT
CASSYSVSGSADTQYF
>TRBV5-6|-|TRBJ2-7|once
TGTGCCAGCAGCCTGAACAGGGACGAGCAGTACTTC
CASSLNRDEQYF
>TRBV7-8|-|TRBJ1-2|-
TGTGCCAGCAGCTCACAACAGGGAAACTATGGCTACACCTTC
CASSSQQGNYGYTF
>TRBV18|-|TRBJ1-5|-
TGTGCCAGCTCACCACAAGGGACAACGAATCAGCCCCAGCATTTT
CASSPQGTTNQPQHF
>TRBV9|TRBD2|TRBJ2-1|-
TGTGCCAGCAGCTTTAGAGCGGGGAGCTCCTACAATGAGCAGTTCTTC
CASSFRAGSSYNEQFF
>TRBV4-1|TRBD1|TRBJ1-1|-
TGCGCCAGCAGCCAAGATGGAGGGGGCAAAAGTACTGAAGCTTTCTTT
CASSQDGGGKSTEAFF
>TRBV12-5|-|TRBJ2-5|-
TGTGCTAGTGGGCGGGTTGAAGAGACCCAGTACTTC
CASGRVEETQYF
>TRBV5-4|TRBD1|TRBJ1-2|-
TGTGCCAGCAGCGGAAGTGACAGGGACTATGGCTACACCTTC
CASSGSDRDYGYTF
>TRBV11-3|-|TRBJ2-1|few
TGTGCCAGCAGCTTTCGTCTTAGCTCCTACAATGAGCAGTTCTTC
CASSFRLSSYNEQFF
>TRBV24-1|TRBD1|TRBJ2-1|-
TGTGCCACCAGTGACTCAAGACAGGGGGCTCAAGAGCAGTTCTTC
CATSDSRQGAQEQFF
>TRBV6-5|-|TRBJ1-6|-
TGTGCCAGCAGTTACATTGGGAGTTCACCCCTCCACTTT
CASSYIGSSPLHF
>TRBV5-6|TRBD2|TRBJ2-2|-
TGTGCCAGCAGCTTGTCAGCGGGATTCACCGGGGAGCTGTTTTTT
CASSLSAGFTGELFF
>TRBV6-6|-|TRBJ1-3|-
TGTGCCAGCAGTTACTCGGACGGCGGGTTTAACACCATATATTTT
CASSYSDGGFNTIYF
>TRBV3-1/TRBV3-2|-|TRBJ1-4|-
TGTGCCAGCAGCCAACTGGGCGAAAAACTGTTTTTT
CASSQLGEKLFF
>TRBV7-9|-|TRBJ2-6|-
TGTGCCAGCAGCTTAATGGGCGCTGGGGCCAACGTCCTGACTTTC
CASSLMGAGANVLTF
>TRBV27|TRBD1|TRBJ1-6|few
TGTGCCAGCAGTTATGGGGACAGGGGAAGCTCCTATAATTCACCCCTCCACTTT
CASSYGDRGSSYNSPLHF
>TRBV25-1|-|TRBJ1-1|-
TGTGCCAGCAGTGAATCGGCGGGATCGAACACTGAAGCTTTCTTT
CASSESAGSNTEAFF
>TRBV2|TRBD1|TRBJ1-1|-
TGTGCCAGCACCGGGACAGGAGGGATGAACACTGAAGCTTTCTTT
CASTGTGGMNTEAFF
>TRBV4-3|TRBD2|TRBJ2-3|-
TGCGCCAGCAGCCAAGAGACGACCGGGACTATGATAGATACGCAGTATTTT
CASSQETTGTMIDTQYF
>TRBV29-1|TRBD1|TRBJ2-7|once
TGCAGCGTTGACGTGACAGGGGCCTACGAGCAGTACTTC
CSVDVTGAYEQYF
>TRBV5-1|-|TRBJ2-3|-
TGCGCCAGTAGTCTCGGGGATGTTGGCACAGATACGCAGTATTTT
CASSLGDVGTDTQYF
>TRBV19|-|TRBJ1-2|-
TGTGCCAGTAGTATGGGGCAGAACCCCTATGGCTACACCTTC
CASSMGQNPYGYTF
>TRBV28|TRBD2|TRBJ2-5|-
TGTGCCAGCAGTTTCTTGGAGCGGGGAGGACTAGCGGAACCTTCGGAAGAGACCCAGTACTTC
CASSFLERGGLAEPSEETQYF
>TRBV5-1|TRBD1|TRBJ1-2|once
TGCGCCAGCAGCTTGATGACAGGGGCTAACTATGGCTACACCTTC
CASSLMTGANYGYTF
>TRBV7-9|TRBD2|TRBJ2-2|few
TGTGCCAGCAGCTTGGGACTAGCGGGAGGGCCCGGGGAGCTGTTTTTT
CASSLGLAGGPGELFF
>TRBV9|TRBD2|TRBJ2-7|-
TGTGCCAGCAGCGTTGGTAGGAGCGGGAGTTTCGAGCAGTACTTC
CASSVGRSGSFEQYF
>TRBV5-6|-|TRBJ1-5|-
TGTGCCAGCAGCTCTCAGGGTATGCGTCAGCCCCAGCATTTT
CASSSQGMRQPQHF
>TRBV4-3|-|TRBJ1-1|-
TGCGCCAGCAGCCAAGAAGGCGCAGGGTATAGCCCTGAAGCTTTCTTT
CASSQEGAGYSPEAFF
>TRBV7-8|TRBD2|TRBJ2-3|-
TGTGCCAGCAGCTTGGAGCTAGCGGGAGGCCAAATAACTAGCACAGATACGCAGTATTTT
CASSLELAGGQITSTDTQYF
>TRBV7-9|TRBD2|TRBJ2-7|-
TGTGCCAGCAGCTCCTCCTCTTACAGGTCTAGCGGAGTCTACGAGCAGTACTTC
CASSSSSYRSSGVYEQYF
>TRBV7-2|-|TRBJ1-1|-
TGTGCCAGCAGCCCCGACTGGAACACTGAAGCTTTCTTT
CASSPDWNTEAFF
>TRBV13|-|TRBJ1-2|-
TGTGCCAGCAGCTTAAATACAGGCCATGGCTACACCTTC
CASSLNTGHGYTF
>TRBV5-1|TRBD1|TRBJ2-6|-
TGCGCCAGCAGCTCCTCCGGGACAGGGACTGGTGGGGCCAACGTCCTGACTTTC
CASSSSGTGTGGANVLTF
>TRBV6-5|TRBD1|TRBJ1-2|-
TGTGCCAGCAGTTACGGAGTTCAGGGGGCTGGGTATGGCTACACCTTC
CASSYGVQGAGYGYTF
>TRBV9|-|TRBJ2-2|-
TGTGCCAGCAGCGGCGAGGGGGGGGTTCGGAGGGACACCGGGGAGCTGTTTTTT
CASSGEGGVRRDTGELFF
>TRBV4-3|-|TRBJ2-1|-
TGCGCCAGCAGCCAAGACAGGGGATTTGGGAATGAGCAGTTCTTC
CASSQDRGFGNEQFF
>TRBV15|TRBD1|TRBJ1-1|-
TGTGCCACCAGCAGAGAACCCAGGGGGCTTAACACTGAAGCTTTCTTT
CATSREPRGLNTEAFF
>TRBV5-4|-|TRBJ1-2|-
TGTGCCAGCAGCTTGCGGACAGCTGATGGCTACACCTTC
CASSLRTADGYTF
>TRBV10-1|TRBD1|TRBJ1-1|-
TGCGCCAGCAGTGCTGCCAGGGGGCAAGGCACTGAAGCTTTCTTT
CASSAARGQGTEAFF
>TRBV14|-|TRBJ1-2|-
TGTGCCAGCAGCCAAGGCGGGGACTCGCTTTTCACCTTC
CASSQGGDSLFTF
>TRBV19|TRBD2|TRBJ2-7|-
TGTGCCAGTAGTATGCGACTAGGGACTAGCGGGAGACCCTACGAGCAGTACTTC
CASSMRLGTSGRPYEQYF